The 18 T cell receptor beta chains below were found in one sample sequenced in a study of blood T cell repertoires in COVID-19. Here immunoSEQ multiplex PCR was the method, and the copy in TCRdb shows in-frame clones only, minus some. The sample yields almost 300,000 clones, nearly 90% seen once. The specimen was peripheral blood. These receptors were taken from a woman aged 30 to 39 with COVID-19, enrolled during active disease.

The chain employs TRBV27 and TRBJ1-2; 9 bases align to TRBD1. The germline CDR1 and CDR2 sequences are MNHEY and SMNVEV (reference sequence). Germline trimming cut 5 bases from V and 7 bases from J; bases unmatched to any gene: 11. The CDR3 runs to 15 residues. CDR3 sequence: CASSRQQGASGGYTF. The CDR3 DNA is TGTGCCAGCAGTCGTCAACAGGGGGCTAGTGGTGGCTACACCTTC.

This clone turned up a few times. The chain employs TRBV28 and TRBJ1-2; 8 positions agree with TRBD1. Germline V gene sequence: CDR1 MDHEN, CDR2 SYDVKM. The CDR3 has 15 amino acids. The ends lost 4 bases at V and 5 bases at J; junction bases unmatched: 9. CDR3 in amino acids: CASSSPTGVGYGYTF. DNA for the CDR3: TGTGCCAGCAGTTCGCCGACAGGGGTCGGGTATGGCTACACCTTC.

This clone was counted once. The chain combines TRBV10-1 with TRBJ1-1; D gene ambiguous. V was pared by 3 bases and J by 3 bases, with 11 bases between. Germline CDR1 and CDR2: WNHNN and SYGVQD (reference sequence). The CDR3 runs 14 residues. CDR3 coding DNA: TGCGCCAGCAGTGATGGGTTCGGGGACACTGAAGCTTTCTTT. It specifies CASSDGFGDTEAFF.

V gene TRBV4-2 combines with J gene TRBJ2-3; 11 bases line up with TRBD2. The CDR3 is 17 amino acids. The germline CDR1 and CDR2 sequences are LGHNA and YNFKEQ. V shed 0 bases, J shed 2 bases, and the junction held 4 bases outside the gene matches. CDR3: CASSQDSSGGNTDTQYF. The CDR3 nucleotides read TGTGCCAGCAGCCAAGATTCTAGCGGGGGGAACACAGATACGCAGTATTTT.

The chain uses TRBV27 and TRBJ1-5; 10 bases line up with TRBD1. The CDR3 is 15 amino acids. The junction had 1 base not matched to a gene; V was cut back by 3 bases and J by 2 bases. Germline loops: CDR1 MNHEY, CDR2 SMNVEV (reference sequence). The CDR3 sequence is CASSFGTGGNQPQHF. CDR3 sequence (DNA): TGTGCCAGCAGTTTTGGGACAGGGGGCAATCAGCCCCAGCATTTT.

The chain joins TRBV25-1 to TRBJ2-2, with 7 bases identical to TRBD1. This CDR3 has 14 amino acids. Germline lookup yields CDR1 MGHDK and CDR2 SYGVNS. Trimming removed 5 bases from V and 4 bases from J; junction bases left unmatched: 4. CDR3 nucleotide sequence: TGTGCCAGCAGTCCCGCAGGGGGCACCGGGGAGCTGTTTTTT. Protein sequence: CASSPAGGTGELFF.

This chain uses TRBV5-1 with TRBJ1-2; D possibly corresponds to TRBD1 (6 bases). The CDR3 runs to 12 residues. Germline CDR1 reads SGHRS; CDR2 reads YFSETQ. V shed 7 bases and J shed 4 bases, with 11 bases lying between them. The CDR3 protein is CASRTESYGYTF. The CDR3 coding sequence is TGCGCCAGCCGGACAGAATCCTATGGCTACACCTTC.

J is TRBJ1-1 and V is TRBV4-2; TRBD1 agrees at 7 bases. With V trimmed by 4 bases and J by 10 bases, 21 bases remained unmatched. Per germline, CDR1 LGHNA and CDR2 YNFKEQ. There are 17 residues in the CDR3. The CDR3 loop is CASSRIGTVKIGGGAFF. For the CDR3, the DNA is TGTGCCAGCAGCCGGATCGGGACAGTTAAGATTGGTGGAGGAGCTTTCTTT.

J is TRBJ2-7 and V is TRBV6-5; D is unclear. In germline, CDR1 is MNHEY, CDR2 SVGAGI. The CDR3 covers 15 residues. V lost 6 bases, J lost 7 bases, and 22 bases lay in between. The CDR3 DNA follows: TGTGCCAGCAGGGCACCGATAAAACTTACGCGGGAGCAGTACTTC. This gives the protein CASRAPIKLTREQYF.

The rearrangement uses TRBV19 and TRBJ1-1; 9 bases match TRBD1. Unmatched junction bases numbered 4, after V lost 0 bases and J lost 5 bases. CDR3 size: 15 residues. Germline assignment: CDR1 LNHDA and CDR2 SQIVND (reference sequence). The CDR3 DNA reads TGTGCCAGTAGTATAGATGGGACAGGGTATACTGAAGCTTTCTTT. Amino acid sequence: CASSIDGTGYTEAFF. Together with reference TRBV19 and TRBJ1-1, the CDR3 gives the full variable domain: DGGITQSPKYLFRKEGQNVTLSCEQNLNHDAMYWYRQDPGQGLRLIYYSQIVNDFQKGDIAEGYSVSREKKESFPLTVTSAQKNPTAFYLCASSIDGTGYTEAFFGQGTRLTVV.

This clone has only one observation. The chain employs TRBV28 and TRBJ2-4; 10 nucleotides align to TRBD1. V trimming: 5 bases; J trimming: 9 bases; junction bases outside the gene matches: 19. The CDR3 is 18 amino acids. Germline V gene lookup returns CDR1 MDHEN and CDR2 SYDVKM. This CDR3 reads CASSAPTGGAEFSGIQYF. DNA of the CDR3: TGTGCCAGCAGTGCCCCGACAGGGGGCGCGGAATTTTCGGGCATTCAGTACTTC.

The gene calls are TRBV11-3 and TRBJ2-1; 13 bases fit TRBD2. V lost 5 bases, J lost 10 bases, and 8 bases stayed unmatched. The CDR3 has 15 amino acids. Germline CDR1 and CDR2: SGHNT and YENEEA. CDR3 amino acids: CASSPRLAGGQEQFF. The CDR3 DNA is TGTGCCAGCAGCCCAAGACTAGCGGGGGGCCAGGAGCAGTTCTTC.

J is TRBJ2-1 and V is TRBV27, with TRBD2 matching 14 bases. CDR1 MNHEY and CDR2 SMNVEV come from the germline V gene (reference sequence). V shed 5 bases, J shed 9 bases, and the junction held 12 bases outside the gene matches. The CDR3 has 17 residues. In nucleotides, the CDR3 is TGTGCCAGCAGTCCGTTCGCCGGGACTAGCGGGGGCAGTGAGCAGTTCTTC. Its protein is CASSPFAGTSGGSEQFF.

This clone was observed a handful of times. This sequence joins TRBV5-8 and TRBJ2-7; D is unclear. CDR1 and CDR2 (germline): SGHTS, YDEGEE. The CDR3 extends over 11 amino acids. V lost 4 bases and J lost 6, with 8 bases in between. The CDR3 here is CASSVRSEQYF. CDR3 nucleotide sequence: TGTGCCAGCAGCGTACGGAGCGAGCAGTACTTC. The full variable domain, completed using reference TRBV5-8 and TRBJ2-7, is EAGVTQSPTHLIKTRGQQATLRCSPISGHTSVYWYQQALGLGLQFLLWYDEGEERNRGNFPPRFSGRQFPNYSSELNVNALELEDSALYLCASSVRSEQYFGPGTRLTVT.

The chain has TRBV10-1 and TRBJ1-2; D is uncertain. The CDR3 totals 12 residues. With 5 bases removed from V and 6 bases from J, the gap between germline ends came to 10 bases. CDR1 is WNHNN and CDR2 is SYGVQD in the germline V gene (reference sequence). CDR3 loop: CASSSGLHGYTF. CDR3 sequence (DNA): TGCGCCAGCAGTTCGGGATTACATGGCTACACCTTC.

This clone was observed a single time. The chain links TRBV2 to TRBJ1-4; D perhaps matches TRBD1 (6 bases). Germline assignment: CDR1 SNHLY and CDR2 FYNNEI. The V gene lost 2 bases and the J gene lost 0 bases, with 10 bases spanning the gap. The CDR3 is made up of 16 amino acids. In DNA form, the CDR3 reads TGTGCCAGCAGTGAATTACAGGGCGCAACTAATGAAAAACTGTTTTTT. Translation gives CASSELQGATNEKLFF. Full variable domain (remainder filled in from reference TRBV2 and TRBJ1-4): EPEVTQTPSHQVTQMGQEVILRCVPISNHLYFYWYRQILGQKVEFLVSFYNNEISEKSEIFDDQFSVERPDGSNFTLKIRSTKLEDSAMYFCASSELQGATNEKLFFGSGTQLSVL.

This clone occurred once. The CDR3, as DNA: TGTGCCAGCAGCTTAGAACTAGTCCCCCGACCGCGCGGCTACACCTTC. It specifies CASSLELVPRPRGYTF. The chain recombines TRBV11-2 with TRBJ1-2; unclear D gene. The germline V gene encodes CDR1 SGHAT and CDR2 FQNNGV. The CDR3 runs 16 residues. Trimming cost V 0 bases and J 8 bases, with 19 bases left between them. Using reference TRBV11-2 and TRBJ1-2 for the parts outside the CDR3, the full variable domain is EAGVAQSPRYKIIEKRQSVAFWCNPISGHATLYWYQQILGQGPKLLIQFQNNGVVDDSQLPKDRFSAERLKGVDSTLKIQPAKLEDSAVYLCASSLELVPRPRGYTFGSGTRLTVV.

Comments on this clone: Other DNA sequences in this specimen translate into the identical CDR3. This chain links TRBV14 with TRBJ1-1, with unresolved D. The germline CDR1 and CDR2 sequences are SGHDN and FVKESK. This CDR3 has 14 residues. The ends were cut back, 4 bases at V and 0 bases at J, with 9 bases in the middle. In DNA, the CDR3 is TGTGCCAGCAGCCCTCCGGGGATGAACACTGAAGCTTTCTTT. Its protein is CASSPPGMNTEAFF.